This T cell receptor (beta chain) appears in the sequencing data of a study of blood T cell repertoires in COVID-19. Study-level background: Collection of acute and convalescent COVID-19 samples took place in the United States, Italy and Spain. PBMCs, B-cell-depleted T cells, or T cells provided the cDNA or gDNA that made up the material.

V was clipped by 4 bases and J by 5 bases; unmatched bases: 2. The CDR3 sequence is 15 residues long. Germline values: CDR1 LGHNA, CDR2 YNFKEQ. Original analysis: Estimation of nucleated cell counts relied on the amplification of reference gene primers. The data were produced by immunoSEQ multiplex PCR, yet TCRdb's version contains in-frame clones alone and is incomplete. The DNA was the basis for D and trimming; V, J and clone size are from that table. The data contain about 190,000 clones, around 87% of them singletons. The chain joins TRBV4-2 to TRBJ1-6; 10 bases fit TRBD1. The clonotype comes from a woman between 18 and 30 years old who had recovered from COVID-19. Material for sequencing was peripheral blood. As DNA, the CDR3 is TGTGCCAGCAGCCGCGGGACAGGGGATAATTCACCCCTCCACTTT. This translates into CASSRGTGDNSPLHF.